Listed here are 25 T cell receptor beta chains from one sample, sequenced in a study of CD8+ T cells in alopecia areata. Sample treatment: oral pan-JAK inhibitor, 5-10 mg twice daily. Sequencing templates came from extracted RNA that was reverse transcribed into cDNA. The repertoire was sequenced with immunoSEQ multiplex PCR; TCRdb's copy has only in-frame clones and lacks some. Of fewer than 250,000 clones in the sample, roughly 60% are singletons; the top ten hold 1.3%. The starting material was CD4+ T cells sorted from blood, obtained around week 49, from a patient treated with tofacitinib. The source of these receptors is a human donor with alopecia areata.

The chain combines TRBV30 with TRBJ2-4; 7 bases are shared with TRBD1. CDR3 length: 11 residues. Germline values: CDR1 GTSNPN, CDR2 SVGIG (reference sequence). Trimming cost V 1 base and J 9 bases; bases outside gene matches: 0. The CDR3 region is CAWSDRGIQYF. The CDR3, as DNA: TGTGCCTGGAGTGACAGGGGCATTCAGTACTTC.

The chain carries TRBV20-1 and TRBJ2-3, with 9 bases aligning to TRBD2. The CDR3 consists of 10 residues. V trimming: 4 bases; J trimming: 14 bases; junction bases outside the gene matches: 4. The germline CDR1 and CDR2 sequences are DFQATT and SNEGSKA (reference sequence). Here the CDR3 reads CSANGLAMYF. In DNA form, the CDR3 reads TGCAGTGCTAACGGACTAGCGATGTATTTT.

This chain uses TRBV30 with TRBJ2-6; D is ambiguous. The CDR3 is 14 residues long. Trimming cost V 7 bases and J 1 base, with 11 bases left between them. Germline-derived CDR1 and CDR2 are GTSNPN and SVGIG (reference sequence). CDR3 sequence: CAYKLASGANVLTF. In nucleotides, the CDR3 is TGTGCCTATAAGCTGGCTTCTGGGGCCAACGTCCTGACTTTC.

The gene calls are TRBV25-1 and TRBJ1-2, with D possibly TRBD1 on 6 matching bases. There are 12 residues in the CDR3. The ends were cut back, 6 bases at V and 6 bases at J, with 11 bases in the middle. The V gene's germline CDR1 is MGHDK and CDR2 SYGVNS. CDR3 sequence reads: CASRDSFDGYTF. The CDR3 nucleotides read TGTGCCAGCAGGGACAGTTTCGATGGCTACACCTTC.

This chain joins TRBV27 and TRBJ1-6; the D gene is possibly TRBD1 (6 bases). The CDR3 is 15 amino acids. Germline CDR1 reads MNHEY; CDR2 reads SMNVEV (reference sequence). Trimming removed 2 bases from V and 7 bases from J, with 12 bases in between. CDR3 sequence (DNA): TGTGCCAGCAGTTTACAGGGGCAGGGAAATTCACCCCTCCACTTT. Translated: CASSLQGQGNSPLHF.

The chain recombines TRBV9 with TRBJ2-5; weak D call: TRBD1 (5 bases). Germline loops: CDR1 SGDLS, CDR2 YYNGEE. The CDR3 runs to 13 residues. The germline V and J ends were trimmed by 3 bases and 4 bases, with 10 bases remaining between them. The CDR3 bases are TGTGCCAGCAGCGCCCAGGGCGGAGAGACCCAGTACTTC. As protein: CASSAQGGETQYF.

This clone has more than one count but fewer than ten. V and J are TRBV29-1 and TRBJ1-1; the D gene is possibly TRBD1 (5 bases). Looked up from germline, CDR1 is SQVTM and CDR2 is ANQGSEA. Trimming cost V 3 bases and J 4 bases, with 12 bases left between them. This CDR3 comprises 13 residues. The CDR3 nucleotides are TGCAGCGTTGACGAGGGGCGGGGCACTGAAGCTTTCTTT. As protein: CSVDEGRGTEAFF.

The chain is built from TRBV7-3 and TRBJ1-1; no firm D call. Germline CDR1 SGHTA, CDR2 FQGTGA. There are 17 residues in the CDR3. Trimming removed 3 bases from V and 1 base from J, with 18 bases in between. The CDR3 here is CASSLKGGVLGNTEAFF. The CDR3 region has the DNA TGTGCCAGCAGCTTGAAGGGTGGAGTGCTCGGGAACACTGAAGCTTTCTTT. Full variable domain (outside the CDR3, taken from reference TRBV7-3 and TRBJ1-1): GAGVSQTPSNKVTEKGKYVELRCDPISGHTALYWYRQSLGQGPEFLIYFQGTGAADDSGLPNDRFFAVRPEGSVSTLKIQRTERGDSAVYLCASSLKGGVLGNTEAFFGQGTRLTVV.

The chain employs TRBV27 and TRBJ2-7; D remains unclear. V lost 10 bases, J lost 7 bases, and 14 bases lay in between. The germline CDR1 and CDR2 sequences are MNHEY and SMNVEV (reference sequence). The CDR3 runs to 11 residues. CDR3 in DNA: TGTGCCAACGCAAAACACGAGGAGCAGTACTTC. Encoded protein: CANAKHEEQYF.

To note about this clone: Other nucleotide sequences in the sample specify the same CDR3. The genes are TRBV27 and TRBJ2-2; TRBD1 agrees at 9 bases. J gave up 1 base and V 7 bases, and 1 base lay outside the gene matches. The CDR3 has 14 amino acids. From germline, CDR1 is MNHEY and CDR2 SMNVEV (reference sequence). In nucleotides, the CDR3 is TGTGCCAGCAAGACAGGGGGGAACACCGGGGAGCTGTTTTTT. It specifies CASKTGGNTGELFF.

This clone was counted a few times. The chain carries TRBV25-1 and TRBJ2-4; weak D call: TRBD1 (5 bases). V was clipped by 4 bases and J by 6 bases, with 10 bases between them. The germline CDR1 and CDR2 sequences are MGHDK and SYGVNS. The CDR3 runs 13 residues. The CDR3 DNA reads TGTGCCAGCAGTGCAGGGATTGGAAACATTCAGTACTTC. Protein sequence: CASSAGIGNIQYF.

The V gene is TRBV7-3, the J gene TRBJ2-7, with D possibly matching TRBD1 (6 bases). The CDR3 loop spans 13 amino acids. Germline assignment: CDR1 SGHTA and CDR2 FQGTGA. The ends were cut back, 2 bases at V and 5 bases at J, with 10 bases in the middle. The CDR3 is CASSLSGVDEQYF. For the CDR3, the DNA is TGTGCCAGCAGCTTATCAGGGGTTGACGAGCAGTACTTC.

This CDR3 is CASSGPHRSSGGHVEQYF. The DNA for the CDR3 is TGTGCCAGCAGCGGGCCCCACCGGAGTAGTGGGGGGCATGTCGAGCAGTACTTC. This chain uses TRBV2 with TRBJ2-7, with D perhaps being TRBD1 or TRBD2 (6 bases each). The germline V and J ends were trimmed by 6 bases and 6 bases, with 30 bases remaining between them. CDR1 is SNHLY and CDR2 is FYNNEI in the germline V gene. The length of the CDR3 is 18 residues.

The V gene is TRBV18, the J gene TRBJ1-1, with D uncertain. Per germline, CDR1 KGHSH and CDR2 LQKENI. The CDR3 runs to 12 residues. V was cut by 2 bases and J by 3 bases, with 4 bases left in between. The CDR3 loop reads CASSPGDTEAFF. DNA of the CDR3: TGTGCCAGCTCACCAGGGGACACTGAAGCTTTCTTT.

The J gene is TRBJ2-2, the V gene TRBV25-1; 8 nucleotides line up with TRBD1. Germline V gives CDR1 MGHDK, CDR2 SYGVNS. Trimming at V came to 3 bases and at J to 5 bases, leaving 8 bases not matched to a gene. The CDR3 runs to 16 residues. The CDR3 bases are TGTGCCAGCAGTGACTCCGACAGGGGAATTACCGGGGAGCTGTTTTTT. It encodes CASSDSDRGITGELFF.

The genes are TRBV6-6 and TRBJ2-7; TRBD2 matches 8 bases. V lost 7 bases, J lost 7 bases, and 6 bases stayed unmatched. The CDR3 has 12 residues. CDR1 and CDR2 from the germline V gene are MNHNY and SVGAGI (reference sequence). The CDR3 bases are TGTGCCAGCACCGGGGGGGCCCCTGAGCAGTACTTC. Its translation is CASTGGAPEQYF.

This clone has just a few counts. The chain has TRBV5-6 and TRBJ2-3; 12 nucleotides line up with TRBD2. The CDR3 sequence is 15 residues long. V lost 6 bases, J lost 5 bases, and 7 bases stayed unmatched. Germline CDR1 and CDR2: SGHDT and YYEEEE. CDR3 DNA sequence: TGTGCCAGCACGCTAGCGGGGGGGCCTGAAGATACGCAGTATTTT. This translates into CASTLAGGPEDTQYF.

The chain carries TRBV7-2 and TRBJ1-5; no reliable D call. The CDR3 loop spans 15 amino acids. The V end lost 1 base, the J end lost 6 bases, and 13 bases lay between the germline ends. Germline values: CDR1 SGHTA, CDR2 FQGNSA. CDR3 nucleotides: TGTGCCAGCAGCTTAGGAGTGTCGGGAGGTCAGCCCCAGCATTTT. Protein sequence: CASSLGVSGGQPQHF.

In this sample, this clone turned up a few times. This chain connects TRBV29-1 to TRBJ2-3; TRBD2 matches 9 bases. This CDR3 has 14 residues. Germline V gene sequence: CDR1 SQVTM, CDR2 ANQGSEA. V shed 8 bases, J shed 2 bases, and the junction held 8 bases outside the gene matches. CDR3 protein: CSSGAGGPTDTQYF. For the CDR3, the DNA is TGCAGCTCTGGAGCGGGGGGACCCACAGATACGCAGTATTTT.

The rearrangement links TRBV10-3 to TRBJ2-4; TRBD2 might be the D (6 bases). This CDR3 has 16 residues. V lost 2 bases, J lost 5 bases, and 16 bases lay in between. The germline V gene has CDR1 ENHRY and CDR2 SYGVKD. CDR3 protein: CAISEGTPTPQNIQYF. CDR3 coding DNA: TGTGCCATCAGTGAGGGGACTCCCACCCCCCAAAACATTCAGTACTTC.

The V and J genes are TRBV19 and TRBJ1-2; 7 positions agree with TRBD1. The V gene end was trimmed by 9 bases and the J gene end by 2 bases; junction bases not matched to a gene: 3. Per the germline V gene, CDR1 is LNHDA and CDR2 is SQIVND (reference sequence). The CDR3 runs 12 residues. The CDR3 region has the DNA TGTGCCAGCCAAGGGGGCAACTATGGCTACACCTTC. Its translation: CASQGGNYGYTF.

V usage is TRBV30 and J usage is TRBJ2-5, with D hard to call. Germline CDR1 and CDR2: GTSNPN and SVGIG (reference sequence). Between the trimmed V and J ends, which lost 5 bases and 5 bases, there was a span of 9 bases. The CDR3 loop spans 11 amino acids. CDR3 loop: CAWVTRETQYF. The CDR3 DNA follows: TGTGCCTGGGTGACCCGTGAGACCCAGTACTTC.

The CDR3 sequence is CSVGPLAKNIQYF. CDR3 bases: TGCAGCGTCGGACCCCTAGCCAAAAACATTCAGTACTTC. The rearrangement links TRBV29-1 to TRBJ2-4, with D unclear. The CDR3 loop spans 13 amino acids. With 6 bases removed from V and 0 bases from J, the gap between germline ends came to 9 bases. The germline V gene encodes CDR1 SQVTM and CDR2 ANQGSEA.

This rearrangement joins TRBV2 to TRBJ2-7, with a tentative D call TRBD2 (6 bases). In germline, CDR1 is SNHLY, CDR2 FYNNEI. V lost 2 bases and J lost 2, with 10 bases in between. This CDR3 region has 14 residues. The CDR3 bases are TGTGCCAGCAGTGAATTCCCGGGGGCCTACGAGCAGTACTTC. It specifies CASSEFPGAYEQYF.

V usage is TRBV5-6 and J usage is TRBJ2-5, with TRBD1 identical over 8 bases. Germline CDR1 SGHDT, CDR2 YYEEEE. This CDR3 has 14 amino acids. The V segment lost 4 bases and the J segment 4 bases; nucleotides outside the gene matches: 6. CDR3 DNA sequence: TGTGCCAGCAGCCAAGGACAGGGATCAGAGACCCAGTACTTC. Protein: CASSQGQGSETQYF.